What follows are 20 T cell receptor beta chains derived from one specimen sequenced in a study of cytomegalovirus exposure and HLA in healthy donors. This PCR relied on a set of 60 Vbeta primers and 13 Jbeta primers. Clones were sequenced by immunoSEQ multiplex PCR, and TCRdb holds only the in-frame ones, with some missing. The table has about 160,000 clones, about 72% seen once. The specimen was PBMCs. The receptors were gathered from a man aged 25-40 years in good health and CMV-seropositive.

The rearrangement joins TRBV7-7 to TRBJ1-5, with D possibly being TRBD1 (5 bases). Trimming shortened V by 4 bases and J by 1 base, and 8 bases separated the two germline ends. This CDR3 has 14 residues. Germline loops: CDR1 SSHAT, CDR2 FNYEAQ (reference sequence). In nucleotides, the CDR3 is TGTGCCAGCAGCTCGACAGAGAGCAATCAGCCCCAGCATTTT. Translation: CASSSTESNQPQHF.

V and J are TRBV11-2 and TRBJ1-2; no clear D. CDR3 length equals 11 residues. The germline V gene has CDR1 SGHAT and CDR2 FQNNGV. V dropped 8 bases and J dropped 4 bases, with 8 bases sitting between them. The CDR3 DNA is TGTGCCAGCCCGACTGCCTATGGCTACACCTTC. It codes for CASPTAYGYTF.

The chain is built from TRBV7-2 and TRBJ2-5; tentative D call: TRBD1 (6 bases). The CDR3 has 15 amino acids. Germline V gene data show CDR1 as SGHTA and CDR2 as FQGNSA. V was clipped by 7 bases and J by 7 bases, with 22 bases between them. DNA of the CDR3: TGTGCCAGCACCATAGGGGGTCTTTATGGGTTGACCCAGTACTTC. It yields the protein CASTIGGLYGLTQYF. The full variable domain, with the rest looked up from reference TRBV7-2 and TRBJ2-5, is GAGVSQSPSNKVTEKGKDVELRCDPISGHTALYWYRQSLGQGLEFLIYFQGNSAPDKSGLPSDRFSAERTGGSVSTLTIQRTQQEDSAVYLCASTIGGLYGLTQYFGPGTRLLVL.

J is TRBJ2-1 and V is TRBV28, with 8 positions matching TRBD1. Germline V gene data show CDR1 as MDHEN and CDR2 as SYDVKM. The CDR3 length is 16 residues. V gave up 4 bases and J gave up 5 bases; unmatched junction bases: 10. The CDR3 region is CASSSRGTGAHNEQFF. DNA for the CDR3: TGTGCCAGCAGTTCCCGAGGGACAGGAGCTCACAATGAGCAGTTCTTC.

The chain combines TRBV7-6 with TRBJ2-5; D unclear. V was cut by 3 bases and J by 2 bases, with 7 bases left in between. This CDR3 region has 13 residues. Germline V gene lookup returns CDR1 SGHVS and CDR2 FNYEAQ. CDR3 protein: CASSFGFQETQYF. The CDR3, as DNA: TGTGCCAGCAGCTTCGGGTTTCAAGAGACCCAGTACTTC.

The CDR3 loop is CATSIKPTSGGLETQYF. The CDR3, as DNA: TGTGCCACCAGCATAAAACCGACTAGCGGGGGTTTGGAGACCCAGTACTTC. This chain connects TRBV15 to TRBJ2-5; TRBD2 aligns across 12 bases. Germline trimming cut 4 bases from V and 5 bases from J; bases unmatched to any gene: 11. Per the germline V gene, CDR1 is LNHNV and CDR2 is YYDKDF (reference sequence). The CDR3 is made up of 17 amino acids.

The gene calls are TRBV29-1 and TRBJ2-7; 7 bases are shared with TRBD2. CDR3 size: 11 residues. Germline-derived CDR1 and CDR2 are SQVTM and ANQGSEA. The junction had 1 base not matched to a gene; V was cut back by 5 bases and J by 3 bases. This chain's CDR3 is CSVWGGYEQYF. The CDR3 region has the DNA TGCAGCGTTTGGGGGGGCTACGAGCAGTACTTC.

In its sample, this clone was seen a few times. The CDR3 sequence: CASSGTVNTEAFF. CDR3 bases: TGTGCCAGCAGTGGGACAGTCAACACTGAAGCTTTCTTT. The chain recombines TRBV2 with TRBJ1-1; possibly TRBD1 for D (6 bases). In germline, CDR1 is SNHLY, CDR2 FYNNEI. The CDR3 consists of 13 residues. V dropped 4 bases and J dropped 2 bases, with 8 bases sitting between them.

The gene calls are TRBV7-2 and TRBJ1-6, with 7 nucleotides matching TRBD1. CDR1 is SGHTA, CDR2 FQGNSA, per germline. CDR3 length: 14 residues. Trimming removed 5 bases from V and 10 bases from J; junction bases left unmatched: 8. CDR3: CASSIEQGRSPLHF. The CDR3 DNA reads TGTGCCAGCAGCATAGAACAGGGGAGGTCACCCCTCCACTTT.

J is TRBJ1-2 and V is TRBV11-2, with 8 bases fitting TRBD1. Germline lookup yields CDR1 SGHAT and CDR2 FQNNGV. CDR3 length: 15 residues. The J segment lost 1 base and the V segment lost 4 bases, leaving 5 bases of the junction unmatched. CDR3 in DNA: TGTGCCAGCAGCTCCAGGACAGGGTATAACTATGGCTACACCTTC. Amino acid sequence: CASSSRTGYNYGYTF.

The J gene is TRBJ2-6, the V gene TRBV4-1; no firm D call. Germline values: CDR1 MGHRA, CDR2 YSYEKL. The CDR3 loop spans 18 amino acids. The ends were cut back, 1 base at V and 0 bases at J, with 13 bases in the middle. The CDR3 reads CASSQGSGYNSGANVLTF. The DNA for the CDR3 is TGCGCCAGCAGCCAAGGCTCAGGATACAACTCTGGGGCCAACGTCCTGACTTTC.

This chain joins TRBV19 and TRBJ2-2; no clear D gene. The V end was cut by 9 bases, the J end by 4 bases, with 15 bases between. CDR1 is LNHDA and CDR2 is SQIVND in the germline V gene (reference sequence). CDR3 length: 14 residues. CDR3 residues: CASRPFSGTGELFF. CDR3 in DNA: TGTGCCAGCCGGCCCTTCTCGGGCACCGGGGAGCTGTTTTTT.

This chain uses TRBV27 with TRBJ2-3; D unclear. V was pared by 3 bases and J by 4 bases, with 11 bases between. Per the germline V gene, CDR1 is MNHEY and CDR2 is SMNVEV (reference sequence). The CDR3 contains 14 residues. In nucleotides, the CDR3 is TGTGCCAGCAGTTTCATATCGGAGTCAGATACGCAGTATTTT. This gives the protein CASSFISESDTQYF.

The CDR3 DNA follows: TGTGCCAGCAGCTCAGACCTGGGGGGACAGGGAGCTTTCTTT. Its translation is CASSSDLGGQGAFF. The chain combines TRBV11-1 with TRBJ1-1; TRBD1 matches 9 bases. The CDR3 covers 14 residues. The junction had 10 bases not matched to a gene; V was cut back by 4 bases and J by 10 bases. Per the germline V gene, CDR1 is SGHAT and CDR2 is FQDESV (reference sequence).

The gene calls are TRBV5-5 and TRBJ2-3; D not certain. The length of the CDR3 is 14 residues. Trimming took 4 bases from V and 1 from J, leaving 10 bases between them. Germline CDR1 reads SGHKS; CDR2 reads YYEKEE (reference sequence). For the CDR3, the DNA is TGTGCCAGCAGCGGTAGTACGGGCACAGATACGCAGTATTTT. This translates into CASSGSTGTDTQYF.

V is TRBV5-1 and J is TRBJ2-2; 7 positions agree with TRBD2. V lost 5 bases to trimming and J lost 0 bases; unmatched junction nucleotides: 13. From germline, CDR1 is SGHRS and CDR2 YFSETQ. The CDR3 runs to 18 residues. The CDR3 protein is CASSLLPSGGPNTGELFF. CDR3 nucleotide sequence: TGCGCCAGCAGTTTACTCCCTTCGGGGGGACCGAACACCGGGGAGCTGTTTTTT.

The V and J genes are TRBV2 and TRBJ1-2; D is ambiguous. Germline V lookup: CDR1 SNHLY, CDR2 FYNNEI. V lost 6 bases and J lost 3, with 14 bases in between. The CDR3 covers 14 residues. The CDR3 DNA is TGTGCCAGCAGGGTATCTGGAGCAGACTATGGCTACACCTTC. Its protein is CASRVSGADYGYTF.

This clone occurred a few times. The gene calls are TRBV4-1 and TRBJ2-7; 8 positions match TRBD1. V lost 3 bases and J lost 6; bases outside the gene matches: 13. Germline loops: CDR1 MGHRA, CDR2 YSYEKL. The CDR3 loop spans 16 amino acids. CDR3 loop: CASSHPYGQGSREQYF. CDR3 in DNA: TGCGCCAGCAGCCATCCTTATGGACAGGGAAGCCGCGAGCAGTACTTC.

In nucleotides, the CDR3 is TGTGCCAGCAGTTCCCCCGGGGACAGACCCTACGAGCAGTACTTC. Translating gives CASSSPGDRPYEQYF. The gene calls are TRBV6-6 and TRBJ2-7; 7 bases map to TRBD1. CDR1 is MNHNY and CDR2 is SVGAGI in the germline V gene (reference sequence). The CDR3 is 15 amino acids. The ends lost 4 bases at V and 2 bases at J; junction bases unmatched: 8.

V and J are TRBV5-5 and TRBJ2-5; D gene uncertain. The length of the CDR3 is 14 residues. Germline V gene data show CDR1 as SGHKS and CDR2 as YYEKEE (reference sequence). The V end was cut by 0 bases, the J end by 5 bases, with 11 bases between. In nucleotides, the CDR3 is TGTGCCAGCAGCTTGGTACAGTTGCTTGAGACCCAGTACTTC. It yields the protein CASSLVQLLETQYF.